Listed here are 4 T cell receptor beta chains from one sample, sequenced in a study of blood T cell repertoires in COVID-19. TCRdb's copy holds only in-frame clones and misses some; the assay was immunoSEQ multiplex PCR. The sample carries tens of thousands of clones, approximately 79% recorded once. The specimen sequenced was peripheral blood. Every receptor here comes from an older man with acute or convalescent COVID-19.

CDR3 loop: CALQQLAGNWNEQFF. The CDR3 DNA is TGTGCCCTACAACAACTAGCGGGGAATTGGAATGAGCAGTTCTTC. The chain has TRBV2 and TRBJ2-1, with 10 nucleotides matching TRBD2. J lost 7 bases, V lost 11 bases, and 14 bases had no gene match. CDR1 is SNHLY and CDR2 is FYNNEI in the germline V gene. The CDR3 loop spans 15 amino acids.

This chain connects TRBV7-6 to TRBJ2-7; 9 nucleotides line up with TRBD2. This CDR3 comprises 17 residues. With V trimmed by 1 base and J by 1 base, 8 bases remained unmatched. CDR1 SGHVS and CDR2 FNYEAQ come from the germline V gene. The CDR3 sequence: CASSLGVARGGSYEQYF. In DNA form, the CDR3 reads TGTGCCAGCAGCTTAGGTGTAGCGCGGGGGGGATCCTACGAGCAGTACTTC.

This chain connects TRBV24-1 to TRBJ2-3; the D gene is possibly TRBD1 (6 bases). This CDR3 spans 13 amino acids. The V end was cut by 4 bases, the J end by 6 bases, with 10 bases between. Looked up from germline, CDR1 is KGHDR and CDR2 is SFDVKD. CDR3 loop: CATSETGRDTQYF. The CDR3, as DNA: TGTGCCACCAGTGAAACAGGGCGCGATACGCAGTATTTT.

This clone was detected a few times. This chain connects TRBV2 to TRBJ1-5, with 8 bases lining up with TRBD1. Trimming removed 2 bases from V and 6 bases from J; junction bases left unmatched: 9. The CDR3 is 16 amino acids. The germline V gene encodes CDR1 SNHLY and CDR2 FYNNEI. CDR3 protein: CASSEKAGGFRQPQHF. DNA for the CDR3: TGTGCCAGCAGTGAAAAGGCAGGGGGCTTTCGTCAGCCCCAGCATTTT.